Listed here are 27 T cell receptor beta chains from one sample, sequenced in a study of beta chain features in type 1 diabetes. The authors reverse transcribed all of the isolated RNA, so sequencing captured expressed TCRB transcripts. Only in-frame clones appear in the TCRdb table, and some are missing; sequencing was by immunoSEQ multiplex PCR. This table holds 200,000 to 250,000 clones, about a tenth found once. Sequenced input: central memory CD4+ T cells from blood. Every receptor here comes from a man younger than 35 in good health.

This clone has only a few counts. The chain couples TRBV5-1 to TRBJ2-7; TRBD2 agrees at 7 bases. There are 17 residues in the CDR3. In germline, CDR1 is SGHRS, CDR2 YFSETQ. The J segment lost 2 bases and the V segment lost 2 bases, leaving 13 bases of the junction unmatched. CDR3 loop: CASSFSGKASGTYEQYF. In DNA form, the CDR3 reads TGCGCCAGCAGCTTTTCGGGTAAAGCTAGCGGAACCTACGAGCAGTACTTC.

This clone was counted between two and nine times. The chain has TRBV7-6 and TRBJ2-7, with D tentatively TRBD2 (6 bases). The CDR3 is made up of 15 amino acids. Germline V lookup: CDR1 SGHVS, CDR2 FNYEAQ. V lost 1 base and J 6 bases, leaving 16 bases between the germline ends. CDR3 nucleotide sequence: TGTGCCAGCAGCTTAGGCGGGGCTCGAGCACGCGAGCAGTACTTC. Protein sequence: CASSLGGARAREQYF.

This rearrangement joins TRBV5-1 to TRBJ1-5; TRBD1 is a possible D gene (5 bases). CDR3 length: 15 residues. Trimming removed 0 bases from V and 3 bases from J, with 10 bases in between. In germline, CDR1 is SGHRS, CDR2 YFSETQ. This CDR3 reads CASSLGTSDNQPQHF. DNA of the CDR3: TGCGCCAGCAGCTTGGGGACATCGGACAATCAGCCCCAGCATTTT.

Many counts were recorded for this clone. The chain employs TRBV7-9 and TRBJ2-3; 9 nucleotides line up with TRBD1. After removal of 5 bases from V and 5 bases from J, the junction contained 5 bases not matched to a gene. Germline V gene data show CDR1 as SEHNR and CDR2 as FQNEAQ (reference sequence). The length of the CDR3 is 14 residues. The CDR3 sequence is CASSTGGALDTQYF. The CDR3 bases are TGTGCCAGCAGCACAGGGGGCGCATTAGATACGCAGTATTTT.

This clone has a handful of counts. The V call is TRBV30, the J call TRBJ2-7; TRBD2 matches at 8 bases. The CDR3 runs 12 residues. Germline CDR1 and CDR2: GTSNPN and SVGIG (reference sequence). V shed 7 bases, J shed 6 bases, and the junction held 8 bases outside the gene matches. CDR3 residues: CAFSGIRGEQYF. The CDR3 DNA is TGTGCCTTTAGCGGGATAAGGGGCGAGCAGTACTTC.

This clone came up a few times. At one end, the junction sequence differs from germline, possibly due to a read error. The chain has TRBV7-7 and TRBJ2-5, with 8 nucleotides matching TRBD2. Germline lookup yields CDR1 SSHAT and CDR2 FNYEAQ (reference sequence). CDR3 size: 16 residues. In nucleotides, the CDR3 is TGTGCTAGCAGCTTCATAGCGGGGTCGGGCCAAGAGACCCAGTACTTC. Translating gives CASSFIAGSGQETQYF.

The chain is built from TRBV5-4 and TRBJ2-3; TRBD1 aligns across 11 bases. Germline values: CDR1 SGHNT, CDR2 YYREEE (reference sequence). Germline trimming cut 4 bases from V and 3 bases from J; bases unmatched to any gene: 7. The CDR3 length is 16 residues. The CDR3 DNA is TGTGCCAGCAGCGACACCGGGACAGGGGGTACAGATACGCAGTATTTT. This gives the protein CASSDTGTGGTDTQYF.

This clone was detected only a few times. The junction does not match germline at one end; this may be a read error. V and J are TRBV7-7 and TRBJ1-2; D is uncertain. This CDR3 contains 14 residues. Germline V lookup: CDR1 SSHAT, CDR2 FNYEAQ (reference sequence). CDR3 in DNA: TGTGCTAGCAGCTCCGAGGCTTTGAACTATGGCTACACCTTC. The encoded protein is CASSSEALNYGYTF.

The chain joins TRBV14 to TRBJ2-7; D not resolved. This CDR3 region has 14 residues. V lost 1 base and J lost 1, with 8 bases in between. Germline V gene sequence: CDR1 SGHDN, CDR2 FVKESK. The CDR3 reads CASSQGPRSYEQYF. CDR3 DNA sequence: TGTGCCAGCAGCCAAGGTCCCCGATCCTACGAGCAGTACTTC. Combining the CDR3 with reference TRBV14 and TRBJ2-7 gives the whole variable domain EAGVTQFPSHSVIEKGQTVTLRCDPISGHDNLYWYRRVMGKEIKFLLHFVKESKQDESGMPNNRFLAERTGGTYSTLKVQPAELEDSGVYFCASSQGPRSYEQYFGPGTRLTVT.

V and J are TRBV25-1 and TRBJ2-5; tentatively, D is TRBD1 or TRBD2 (5 bases each). The DNA end is a closer match to TRBJ2-7, so the J assignment may be wrong. The germline V gene encodes CDR1 MGHDK and CDR2 SYGVNS. The CDR3 runs to 15 residues. The DNA for the CDR3 is TGTGCCAGCAGTGAGGTAGGGGACGGAGGATACGAGCAGTACTTC. Translation gives CASSEVGDGGYEQYF.

Concerning this clone itself: This clone may be a read error of a much larger clone one base away. The same CDR3 can be traced to other DNA sequences in this sample. The V call is TRBV7-2, the J call TRBJ2-5, with a tentative D call TRBD2 (7 bases). Germline V gene lookup returns CDR1 SGHTA and CDR2 FQGNSA. The CDR3 loop spans 15 amino acids. Trimming pared 11 bases from V and 5 bases from J, leaving 24 bases between. CDR3 coding DNA: TGTGCCGTCACAAGGGGGGGCCAGGGGACGGAGACCCAGTACTTC. Amino acids: CAVTRGGQGTETQYF.

Many counts were recorded for this clone. The chain employs TRBV14 and TRBJ1-5; D gene uncertain. The CDR3 extends over 13 amino acids. Trimming removed 0 bases from V and 9 bases from J, with 9 bases in between. CDR1 SGHDN and CDR2 FVKESK come from the germline V gene. The CDR3 nucleotides are TGTGCCAGCAGCCAAGATATCGCAGGGCCCCAGCATTTT. Encoded protein: CASSQDIAGPQHF.

The chain recombines TRBV5-4 with TRBJ2-7, with TRBD2 matching over 7 bases. This CDR3 has 13 residues. The trim removed 4 bases at V and 0 bases at J, leaving 1 base unmatched. Germline CDR1 and CDR2: SGHNT and YYREEE (reference sequence). CDR3 in amino acids: CASSRDYSYEQYF. In DNA form, the CDR3 reads TGTGCCAGCAGCCGGGACTACTCCTACGAGCAGTACTTC.

In this sample, this clone turned up many times. This chain connects TRBV2 to TRBJ2-1; weak D call: TRBD2 (6 bases). This CDR3 is 13 amino acids long. CDR1 is SNHLY, CDR2 FYNNEI, per germline. V was cut by 7 bases and J by 6 bases, with 13 bases left in between. CDR3: CASTGSSGNEQFF. DNA of the CDR3: TGTGCCAGCACTGGTAGTAGCGGCAATGAGCAGTTCTTC.

This clone turned up a few times. The V call is TRBV30, the J call TRBJ1-5; tentative D call: TRBD1 (5 bases). The CDR3 spans 13 residues. CDR1 and CDR2 (germline): GTSNPN, SVGIG (reference sequence). Trimming pared 2 bases from V and 4 bases from J, leaving 9 bases between. CDR3: CAWSWQGNQPQHF. The CDR3 DNA follows: TGTGCCTGGAGTTGGCAGGGAAATCAGCCCCAGCATTTT.

This clone was picked up a small number of times. The chain uses TRBV19 and TRBJ1-5, with TRBD1 identical over 10 bases. The V gene's germline CDR1 is LNHDA and CDR2 SQIVND (reference sequence). V lost 8 bases, J lost 4 bases, and 2 bases stayed unmatched. The CDR3 loop spans 13 amino acids. The CDR3 protein is CASVGQGNQPQHF. The CDR3 nucleotides are TGTGCCAGTGTGGGACAGGGGAATCAGCCCCAGCATTTT.

This clone was recorded a few times. The chain has TRBV30 and TRBJ2-1, with 11 bases that match TRBD2. CDR1 and CDR2 from the germline V gene are GTSNPN and SVGIG (reference sequence). This CDR3 spans 15 amino acids. The junction had 6 bases not matched to a gene; V was cut back by 0 bases and J by 8 bases. The CDR3 bases are TGTGCCTGGAGTGTTCAACTAGCGGGAGTGGATGAGCAGTTCTTC. Its translation is CAWSVQLAGVDEQFF.

The genes are TRBV18 and TRBJ2-1; D possibly corresponds to TRBD2 (6 bases). The V and J ends lost 3 bases and 3 bases respectively, with 9 bases between them. The germline V gene has CDR1 KGHSH and CDR2 LQKENI. The CDR3 consists of 14 residues. The CDR3 DNA follows: TGTGCCAGCTCACCGCGACTAGACTACAATGAGCAGTTCTTC. Translated: CASSPRLDYNEQFF. The whole variable domain, remainder taken from reference TRBV18 and TRBJ2-1, is NAGVMQNPRHLVRRRGQEARLRCSPMKGHSHVYWYRQLPEEGLKFMVYLQKENIIDESGMPKERFSAEFPKEGPSILRIQQVVRGDSAAYFCASSPRLDYNEQFFGPGTRLTVL.

This clone has more than one count but fewer than ten. The rearrangement links TRBV29-1 to TRBJ1-1; 7 bases align to TRBD1. The CDR3 is 13 residues long. Trimming took 6 bases from V and 1 from J; bases not matched to a gene: 5. CDR1 and CDR2 from the germline V gene are SQVTM and ANQGSEA. CDR3 loop: CSVRAGGNTEAFF. The CDR3 DNA sequence: TGCAGCGTCCGGGCAGGGGGGAACACTGAAGCTTTCTTT.

V gene TRBV10-3 combines with J gene TRBJ1-5; D is undetermined. This CDR3 region has 13 residues. Germline V gene sequence: CDR1 ENHRY, CDR2 SYGVKD. V gave up 3 bases and J gave up 8 bases, with 11 bases separating them. CDR3 sequence reads: CAISDGVQEPQHF. CDR3 DNA: TGTGCCATCAGTGATGGGGTGCAGGAGCCCCAGCATTTT.

This clone was counted many times. The V gene is TRBV5-4, the J gene TRBJ2-5, with D hard to call. Germline V gives CDR1 SGHNT, CDR2 YYREEE (reference sequence). The V gene lost 0 bases and the J gene lost 3 bases, with 9 bases spanning the gap. This CDR3 has 14 residues. CDR3 DNA sequence: TGTGCCAGCAGCTTGGCTTGGGGAAAAGAGACCCAGTACTTC. As protein: CASSLAWGKETQYF.

This CDR3 reads CASSIGGLEGFDEQFF. CDR3 DNA sequence: TGTGCCAGTAGTATAGGAGGTCTAGAAGGGTTCGATGAGCAGTTCTTC. This rearrangement joins TRBV19 to TRBJ2-1; D is unresolved. In germline, CDR1 is LNHDA, CDR2 SQIVND (reference sequence). Trimming left V 1 base short and J 8 bases short, with 18 bases between. CDR3 length: 16 residues. The variable domain in full, completed from reference TRBV19 and TRBJ2-1, reads DGGITQSPKYLFRKEGQNVTLSCEQNLNHDAMYWYRQDPGQGLRLIYYSQIVNDFQKGDIAEGYSVSREKKESFPLTVTSAQKNPTAFYLCASSIGGLEGFDEQFFGPGTRLTVL.

This clone was recorded at least ten times. The chain joins TRBV11-3 to TRBJ2-1; the match to TRBD2 covers 13 bases. Trimming at V came to 5 bases and at J to 5 bases, leaving 9 bases not matched to a gene. The CDR3 runs 17 residues. Germline assignment: CDR1 SGHNT and CDR2 YENEEA. The CDR3 region is CASSPGLAGVSDNEQFF. The CDR3 region has the DNA TGTGCCAGCAGCCCCGGACTAGCGGGAGTCAGCGACAATGAGCAGTTCTTC.

V is TRBV30 and J is TRBJ1-2; 10 bases are a match to TRBD1. V was clipped by 7 bases and J by 0 bases; unmatched bases: 8. Per germline, CDR1 GTSNPN and CDR2 SVGIG (reference sequence). The CDR3 runs 15 residues. The chain's CDR3 is CASNPDRGPNYGYTF. The CDR3 coding sequence is TGTGCCTCCAACCCCGACAGGGGGCCTAACTATGGCTACACCTTC.

There are a few counts of this clone. The J gene is TRBJ2-1, the V gene TRBV11-2, with 8 bases identical to TRBD1. V dropped 7 bases and J dropped 1; count of bases not matched to a gene: 6. The CDR3 covers 15 residues. Germline V CDR1 and CDR2: SGHAT, FQNNGV. In nucleotides, the CDR3 is TGTGCCAGCACCACCCGACAGGGGTCCTACAATGAGCAGTTCTTC. Its translation is CASTTRQGSYNEQFF.

The rearrangement uses TRBV2 and TRBJ1-5; D ambiguous. Trimming removed 5 bases from V and 4 bases from J, with 15 bases in between. From germline, CDR1 is SNHLY and CDR2 FYNNEI. The CDR3 is made up of 15 amino acids. The CDR3, as DNA: TGTGCCAGCAGTACCGCCCATCGAGGGAATCAGCCCCAGCATTTT. It is translated as CASSTAHRGNQPQHF.

This clone has only a few counts. This chain joins TRBV18 and TRBJ2-1, with TRBD2 identical over 13 bases. Germline loops: CDR1 KGHSH, CDR2 LQKENI. Losses at the gene ends were 3 bases for V and 6 bases for J; bases not matched to a gene: 5. The CDR3 length is 16 residues. In DNA form, the CDR3 reads TGTGCCAGCTCACCCCTAGGACTAGCGGGAGTCAATGAGCAGTTCTTC. It encodes CASSPLGLAGVNEQFF.